This TCR beta chain was profiled in a study of blood T cells in healthy people across ages (dated by TCRdb to 2013 to 2016). Turning to the overall study: Template switching captured roughly one uniquely barcoded TCR beta cDNA molecule per two T cells in model experiments. Using deep sequencing normalized with unique cDNA molecular identifiers, the study measured how TCR beta repertoire diversity changes with age. Donors were grouped into four age groups: young (average roughly 17 years), middle-aged (approximately 41), aged (around 60) and long-lived (approximately 81). To avoid experimental bias, donors of different ages were distributed randomly across sequencing lanes. Two additional independent replicas of 1 million unique cDNA reads from the same blood draw were analyzed for two donors (one aged 18 to 29 and one aged 80 or older).

The investigation overall reported the following: Estimates of total diversity based on one million sequenced T cells were regarded as lower bounds and as underestimates. The long-lived group showed more naive CD4+ T cells, fewer expanded clones and increased TCR diversity than the aged group, suggesting age selection. The percentage of naive T cells measured by flow cytometry correlated strongly with observed TCR beta diversity. Because profiling used bulk unsorted PBMCs, naive and antigen-experienced compartments could not be compared conclusively. Donor CMV infection status was unknown, potentially confounding age-related changes in expanded clonotypes. Observed TCR beta diversity per million T cells fell roughly linearly with age, and a significant reduction was already apparent by age around 44.

About this clonotype itself: It lacks a known antigen. Within one base of it there is no much larger clone, and no base qualities were kept.

Systemically healthy Caucasian individuals from Russia, approximately 39 in total and aged roughly 6 to 100 years, were included as donors. Approximately 10 milliliters of peripheral blood were collected from each donor into EDTA-treated Vacutainer tubes. Ficoll-Paque density-gradient centrifugation was used to isolate PBMCs, with at least 6 million per sample. Trizol reagent was used to extract total RNA from PBMCs, with at least 5 micrograms per sample. Naive CD45RAhigh/CD27high T cell percentages were measured by flow cytometry on a PBMC aliquot from every donor. The library was built by means of 5' RACE. The sample was run on an Illumina HiSeq 2500. A second PCR of about 7 to 12 cycles was run with a J-beta primer mix and a sample-barcoded 5' primer. A template-switch 5' adaptor carrying 12 random nucleotides introduced a unique molecular identifier onto each TCR beta cDNA molecule. Each sample yielded at least 2.5 million CDR3-containing paired-end reads. All of the RNA was converted into first-strand cDNA using the Mint cDNA synthesis kit, with a TRBC-specific oligonucleotide serving as the primer. Following uracil-DNA glycosylase treatment, a first 18-cycle PCR with universal primers M1SS and BC2_uni_R was performed on all cDNA. From the authors' description of their analysis: Each sample was normalized by randomly selecting 1 million high-quality reads, each carrying a distinct molecular identifier. Instead of being binned into consensus sequences, reads that shared molecular identifiers were thrown out. MiTCR, with a Q25 quality threshold and the strictest error-elimination algorithm, was used for CDR3 identification, clonotype clustering and error correction. A nonparametric unseen species model with Euler transformation was used to estimate lower-bound total TCR beta diversity. TCRdb trimmed the raw reads at Q25, called clones with MiXCR and kept productive beta chains. Each entry is one CDR3 protein sequence, shown with its most common DNA and genes. These V and J calls rely on TCRdb rather than the paper's analysis. A total of about 970,000 distinct CDR3 sequences appear in this sample, roughly half of them only once. The ten largest account for around 21% of the sample.

The CDR3 numbers 14 residues from cysteine through phenylalanine. The CDR3 DNA has 42 bases and is translated from base 1. CDR1 and CDR2, looked up from the germline V gene, are MNHEY and SVGEGT. V loses 2 bases, J loses 2 bases, and the germline ends lie 10 bases apart. Sequenced sample: blood. The sequence joins TRBV6-2 or TRBV6-3 to TRBJ2-7; D gene: possibly TRBD2, on 6 matching bases. This TCR was recovered from a woman in her fifties or sixties in good health. The CDR3 protein: CASSYAGPTYEQYF. The nucleotide sequence is TGTGCCAGCAGTTACGCGGGACCAACCTACGAGCAGTACTTC.